The sequence of this T cell receptor (beta chain) was determined in a study of T cell responses to AZD1222 COVID-19 vaccine. Study-level background: Pooling was applied to second doses at about 4 or about 12 weeks.

Regarding the study as a whole: A mostly white British donor set with more females was recruited, and clonal diversity was possibly underestimated.

V was shortened by 4 bases and J by 6 bases, with 15 bases between the two germline ends. Germline CDR1 reads SQVTM; CDR2 reads ANQGSEA. The CDR3 has 13 residues. Repertoires were generated with immunoSEQ multiplex PCR, while TCRdb's copy carries only in-frame clones and drops some. Of some 150,000 clones in the sample, 90% to 95% were seen once. Comments on this clone: Its target is not known.

This sequence was found in an adult in good health. V and J are TRBV29-1 and TRBJ1-1, with unresolved D. Source: peripheral blood, taken on day 0 of AZD1222 vaccination. CDR3 sequence (DNA): TGCAGCGTTGGAATAACGGACGTGGCTGAAGCTTTCTTT. It codes for CSVGITDVAEAFF.